This record concerns one T cell receptor (beta chain) sequence. Source study methods: Nucleated cell counts were estimated from reference gene primer amplification. The protocol was immunoSEQ multiplex PCR, while the TCRdb copy is restricted to in-frame clones and leaves out a portion. That table supplies the V and J calls and clone size; D and trimming were determined from the DNA. The sample has approximately 50,000 clones; roughly nine tenths are singletons. Germline CDR1 reads LGHDT; CDR2 reads YNNKEL (reference sequence). The ends were cut back, 3 bases at V and 4 bases at J, with 12 bases in the middle. The CDR3 loop spans 14 amino acids. The sample originates from a study of blood T cell repertoires in COVID-19. Overall study: Collection of acute and convalescent COVID-19 samples took place in the United States, Italy and Spain. The analysed material was cDNA or gDNA that came from T cells, B-cell-depleted T cells, or PBMCs.

What was sequenced was peripheral blood. This TCR derives from a human donor in a cohort sampled during active COVID-19. The chain joins TRBV3-1 (or the pseudogene TRBV3-2) to TRBJ1-1; unclear D gene. In nucleotides, the CDR3 is TGTGCCAGCAGCCAGAATTTCCGAGGCACTGAAGCTTTCTTT. Protein sequence: CASSQNFRGTEAFF.